This T cell receptor (beta chain) comes out of a study of beta chain features in type 1 diabetes. General study results and limits: Researchers reported that naive, central memory and Treg TCRB repertoires appeared more similar in patients than in healthy donors. Shorter TCRB CDR3s, moderately but significantly so, were found in Type 1 diabetes patients in all four CD4+ subsets.

The isolated RNA, all of it, was reverse transcribed, so expressed TCRB transcripts were what got sequenced. The protocol was immunoSEQ multiplex PCR, while the TCRdb copy is restricted to in-frame clones and leaves out a portion. This repertoire shows some 190,000 clones, approximately 7.8% found once; its top ten account for about 0.9%. This clone has just a few counts. The antigen remains undetermined. Every participating donor gave one draw, a heparinised blood sample averaging around 120 mL. CD4+ cells of the naive, central memory, regulatory and stem cell-like memory types were sorted via CD45RO/CCR7/CD25/CD127/CD95/CD27. This CDR3 comprises 13 residues. V was pared by 4 bases and J by 6 bases, with 3 bases of the junction left unmatched. The germline gives CDR1 LGHNA, CDR2 YNFKEQ.

The chain uses TRBV4-2 and TRBJ1-2, with TRBD1 matching over 9 bases. The source material was central memory CD4+ T cells from blood. This receptor was identified in a woman aged 40 to 55 with type 1 diabetes. The CDR3 DNA follows: TGTGCCAGCAGCCTATGGGACAGGGATGGCTACACCTTC. Amino acid sequence: CASSLWDRDGYTF.